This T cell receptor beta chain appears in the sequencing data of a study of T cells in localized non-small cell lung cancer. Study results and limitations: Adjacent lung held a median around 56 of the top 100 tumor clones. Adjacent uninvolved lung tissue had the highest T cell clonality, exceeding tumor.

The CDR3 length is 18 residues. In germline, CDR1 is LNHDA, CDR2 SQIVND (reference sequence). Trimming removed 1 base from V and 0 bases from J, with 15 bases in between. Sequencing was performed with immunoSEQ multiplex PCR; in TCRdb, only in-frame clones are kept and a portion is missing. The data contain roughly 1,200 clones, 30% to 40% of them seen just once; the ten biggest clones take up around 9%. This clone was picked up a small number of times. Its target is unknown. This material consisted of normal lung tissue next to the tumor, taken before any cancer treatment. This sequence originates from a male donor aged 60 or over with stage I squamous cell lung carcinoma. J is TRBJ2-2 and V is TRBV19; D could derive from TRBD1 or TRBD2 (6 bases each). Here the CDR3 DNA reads TGTGCCAGTAGTATAGGTCAGGGGAGGCCTGCGAACACCGGGGAGCTGTTTTTT. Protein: CASSIGQGRPANTGELFF.